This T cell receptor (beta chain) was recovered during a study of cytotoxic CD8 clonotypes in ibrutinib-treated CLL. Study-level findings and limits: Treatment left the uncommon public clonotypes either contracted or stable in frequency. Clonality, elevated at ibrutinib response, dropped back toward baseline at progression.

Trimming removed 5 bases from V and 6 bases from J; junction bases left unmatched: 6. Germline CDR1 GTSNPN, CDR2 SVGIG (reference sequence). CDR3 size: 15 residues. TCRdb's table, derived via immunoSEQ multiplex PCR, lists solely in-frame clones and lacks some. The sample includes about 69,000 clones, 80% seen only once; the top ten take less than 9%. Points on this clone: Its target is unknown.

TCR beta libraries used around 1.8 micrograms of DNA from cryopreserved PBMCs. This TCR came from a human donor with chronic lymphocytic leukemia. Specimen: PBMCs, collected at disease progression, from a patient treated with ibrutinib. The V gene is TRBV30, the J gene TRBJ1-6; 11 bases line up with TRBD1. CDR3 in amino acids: CAWGRDRGFNSPLHF. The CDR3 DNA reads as TGTGCCTGGGGGAGGGACAGGGGGTTTAATTCACCCCTCCACTTT.